Listed here are 32 T cell receptor beta chains from one sample, sequenced in a study of shared clonotypes between healthy human individuals. Profiled with immunoSEQ multiplex PCR; TCRdb holds only in-frame clones, not every one. This table has 600,000 or so clones, around 95% appearing once. CD45RO-negative, CCR7-positively selected cells formed the naive CD8 fraction, excluding terminally differentiated effector memory CD45RA+ cells. Sequencing used naive CD8+ T cells sorted from blood. Receptor source: a woman in her 30s in good health.

This chain uses TRBV27 with TRBJ1-3; D not resolved. Deletions cut 5 bases from V and 0 bases from J, with 8 bases between. Germline lookup yields CDR1 MNHEY and CDR2 SMNVEV (reference sequence). The CDR3 length is 14 residues. CDR3 region: CASSHVGSGNTIYF. The CDR3 DNA reads TGTGCCAGCAGTCACGTTGGCTCTGGAAACACCATATATTTT.

This chain connects TRBV5-1 to TRBJ1-1; D remains unclear. The CDR3 is 15 residues long. Looked up from germline, CDR1 is SGHRS and CDR2 is YFSETQ. V lost 6 bases, J lost 4 bases, and 19 bases lay in between. The CDR3 protein is CASTYDAPGSTEAFF. CDR3 bases: TGCGCCAGCACCTATGACGCCCCAGGCAGCACTGAAGCTTTCTTT.

V gene TRBV13 combines with J gene TRBJ2-5, with D tentatively TRBD2 (5 bases). The last part of the DNA fits TRBJ2-7 better; the J call may be wrong. The CDR3 is made up of 13 amino acids. Germline CDR1 and CDR2: PRHDT and FYEKMQ (reference sequence). In DNA, the CDR3 is TGTGCCAGCAGCTTAGGCCGGGACTACGAGCAGTACTTC. Translation gives CASSLGRDYEQYF.

This chain uses TRBV14 with TRBJ2-7; D unclear. This CDR3 is 13 amino acids long. Trimming shortened V by 3 bases and J by 1 base, and 7 bases separated the two germline ends. CDR1 and CDR2 (germline): SGHDN, FVKESK. The CDR3 spells CASSHSGSYEQYF. As DNA, the CDR3 is TGTGCCAGCAGCCATTCCGGGTCCTACGAGCAGTACTTC.

The chain couples TRBV7-9 to TRBJ2-3, with D perhaps matching TRBD1 or TRBD2 (6 bases each). The germline CDR1 and CDR2 sequences are SEHNR and FQNEAQ (reference sequence). V was clipped by 5 bases and J by 4 bases, with 16 bases between them. This CDR3 region has 15 residues. The CDR3 region is CASSPQTGRSDTQYF. Written as DNA, the CDR3 is TGTGCCAGCAGCCCCCAAACAGGGAGGTCAGATACGCAGTATTTT.

V gene TRBV28 combines with J gene TRBJ2-6; 8 bases are shared with TRBD1. Germline CDR1 and CDR2: MDHEN and SYDVKM. The CDR3 runs to 23 residues. V was pared by 6 bases and J by 1 base, with 26 bases of the junction left unmatched. The CDR3 sequence: CASSPSTDRVGAKMLSGANVLTF. The CDR3, as DNA: TGTGCCAGCAGCCCCTCTACGGACAGGGTAGGGGCTAAAATGTTGTCTGGGGCCAACGTCCTGACTTTC.

CDR3 bases: TGTGCCAGCAGTCTAGGGATGGCTAGCGGGACCCTTCCTACCTACAATGAGCAGTTCTTC. Encoded protein: CASSLGMASGTLPTYNEQFF. V usage is TRBV7-8 and J usage is TRBJ2-1; 9 bases agree with TRBD2. With V trimmed by 6 bases and J by 2 bases, 20 bases remained unmatched. The germline V gene encodes CDR1 SGHVS and CDR2 FQNEAQ. The CDR3 sequence is 20 residues long. Full variable domain (outside the CDR3, taken from reference TRBV7-8 and TRBJ2-1): GAGVSQSPRYKVAKRGQDVALRCDPISGHVSLFWYQQALGQGPEFLTYFQNEAQLDKSGLPSDRFFAERPEGSVSTLKIQRTQQEDSAVYLCASSLGMASGTLPTYNEQFFGPGTRLTVL.

The chain employs TRBV27 and TRBJ1-2; TRBD1 is a possible D gene (6 bases). The V end lost 0 bases, the J end lost 6 bases, and 11 bases lay between the germline ends. CDR1 is MNHEY, CDR2 SMNVEV, per germline (reference sequence). The length of the CDR3 is 14 residues. The CDR3 region has the DNA TGTGCCAGCAGTTTATCCCTAACAGGGCATGGCTACACCTTC. Its translation: CASSLSLTGHGYTF.

J is TRBJ1-2 and V is TRBV27; 7 bases are shared with TRBD1. The CDR3 is 14 residues long. CDR1 and CDR2 from the germline V gene are MNHEY and SMNVEV (reference sequence). After removal of 3 bases from V and 4 bases from J, the junction contained 5 bases not matched to a gene. The CDR3 sequence is CASSLNRGVYGYTF. CDR3 DNA sequence: TGTGCCAGCAGTTTGAACAGGGGTGTCTATGGCTACACCTTC.

This chain connects TRBV6-7 to TRBJ2-7; TRBD1 matches 10 bases. TRBV6-7 falls under the ORF class, with uncertain function. Trimming removed 0 bases from V and 4 bases from J; junction bases left unmatched: 9. This CDR3 has 17 amino acids. CDR3 in DNA: TGTGCCAGCAGTTACTCTCCAGAGGGACAGGGGTATTACGAGCAGTACTTC. This sequence encodes CASSYSPEGQGYYEQYF.

The CDR3 DNA reads TGTGCCACCCAGCTGGGATACGAGTGGGAGACCCAGTACTTC. It is translated as CATQLGYEWETQYF. The chain joins TRBV28 to TRBJ2-5; D gene unclear. This CDR3 spans 14 amino acids. V shed 10 bases and J shed 5 bases, with 20 bases lying between them. The germline V gene encodes CDR1 MDHEN and CDR2 SYDVKM.

This chain links TRBV5-4 with TRBJ2-1; D is unclear. The CDR3 covers 11 residues. Trimming took 4 bases from V and 5 from J, leaving 4 bases between them. Germline CDR1 SGHNT, CDR2 YYREEE (reference sequence). The CDR3 reads CASSENNEQFF. Here the CDR3 DNA reads TGTGCCAGCAGCGAAAACAATGAGCAGTTCTTC.

To note about this clone: In the same sample, other DNA sequences code for this CDR3. The chain has TRBV27 and TRBJ1-5; D ambiguous. V was shortened by 3 bases and J by 1 base, with 4 bases between the two germline ends. This CDR3 has 13 amino acids. Germline CDR1 MNHEY, CDR2 SMNVEV (reference sequence). Here the CDR3 reads CASSFSSNQPQHF. For the CDR3, the DNA is TGTGCCAGCAGTTTTTCCAGCAATCAGCCCCAGCATTTT.

The V and J genes are TRBV5-8 and TRBJ1-2, with D possibly matching TRBD1 (6 bases). V was trimmed by 2 bases and J by 4 bases, leaving 12 bases between them. The CDR3 contains 14 residues. The germline V gene encodes CDR1 SGHTS and CDR2 YDEGEE. CDR3 in DNA: TGTGCCAGCAGCTTTCCAGGGGCCATCTATGGCTACACCTTC. Translation: CASSFPGAIYGYTF.

The CDR3 coding sequence is TGCGCCAGCAGTTCCATCCAATACAATGAGCAGTTCTTC. It encodes CASSSIQYNEQFF. The chain links TRBV23-1 to TRBJ2-1; D is undetermined. TRBV23-1 is an open reading frame whose function is uncertain. This CDR3 contains 13 residues. Trimming stripped 5 bases from V and 4 bases from J, with 9 bases between.

The V call is TRBV21-1, the J call TRBJ1-1; the table's D call of TRBD1 was not tested on the DNA. TRBV21-1 constitutes a pseudogene. This CDR3 region has 18 residues. The CDR3 DNA follows: TGTGCCAGCAGCAAAGAAGAGAGGGACAGAGAGGAGAACACTGAAGCTTTCTTT. It translates to CASSKEERDREENTEAFF.

The chain uses TRBV2 and TRBJ2-4, with D unresolved. Looked up from germline, CDR1 is SNHLY and CDR2 is FYNNEI. The CDR3 sequence is 14 residues long. The ends were cut back, 8 bases at V and 0 bases at J, with 11 bases in the middle. DNA of the CDR3: TGTGCCAGCGCGGAGTACATAGCCAAAAACATTCAGTACTTC. This gives the protein CASAEYIAKNIQYF.

The chain couples TRBV11-2 to TRBJ2-7, with 9 bases identical to TRBD1. Germline trimming cut 2 bases from V and 6 bases from J; bases unmatched to any gene: 14. This CDR3 region has 17 residues. Germline assignment: CDR1 SGHAT and CDR2 FQNNGV. CDR3 region: CASSLSGGTGHSGEQYF. The DNA of the CDR3 is TGTGCCAGCAGCTTATCCGGAGGGACAGGGCACTCCGGCGAGCAGTACTTC.

V is TRBV27 and J is TRBJ1-4, with no clear D. V was cut by 3 bases and J by 7 bases, with 18 bases left in between. CDR3 length equals 16 residues. Per germline, CDR1 MNHEY and CDR2 SMNVEV (reference sequence). In nucleotides, the CDR3 is TGTGCCAGCAGTTTGGTGATGGCAGGAGGAAGTGAAAAACTGTTTTTT. Protein: CASSLVMAGGSEKLFF.

CDR3 amino acids: CASSGGALAGYNEQFF. CDR3 bases: TGTGCCAGTAGTGGGGGAGCTCTAGCGGGTTACAATGAGCAGTTCTTC. The chain links TRBV19 to TRBJ2-1; 8 bases align to TRBD2. V lost 5 bases, J lost 4 bases, and 10 bases stayed unmatched. The germline CDR1 and CDR2 sequences are LNHDA and SQIVND (reference sequence). There are 16 residues in the CDR3.

This chain connects TRBV7-9 to TRBJ1-5; D remains ambiguous. This CDR3 region has 15 residues. The germline V gene encodes CDR1 SEHNR and CDR2 FQNEAQ (reference sequence). The germline V and J ends were trimmed by 1 base and 6 bases, with 13 bases remaining between them. In nucleotides, the CDR3 is TGTGCCAGCAGCTTAGGCTCGGGTTCCAGTCAGCCCCAGCATTTT. It codes for CASSLGSGSSQPQHF. The full variable domain, its missing parts supplied by reference TRBV7-9 and TRBJ1-5, is DTGVSQNPRHKITKRGQNVTFRCDPISEHNRLYWYRQTLGQGPEFLTYFQNEAQLEKSRLLSDRFSAERPKGSFSTLEIQRTEQGDSAMYLCASSLGSGSSQPQHFGDGTRLSIL.

The V and J genes are TRBV27 and TRBJ2-7; TRBD1 might be the D (6 bases). The CDR3 length is 13 residues. Per germline, CDR1 MNHEY and CDR2 SMNVEV (reference sequence). The V and J ends lost 10 bases and 2 bases respectively, with 15 bases between them. Here the CDR3 reads CATGDGGAYEQYF. In DNA, the CDR3 is TGTGCCACAGGGGACGGCGGAGCCTACGAGCAGTACTTC.

In its sample, this clone was seen once. The chain's CDR3 is CASSLLAGGAYNEQFF. The CDR3 DNA reads TGTGCCAGTAGTCTGCTAGCGGGAGGGGCCTACAATGAGCAGTTCTTC. The chain couples TRBV19 to TRBJ2-1; TRBD2 matches 12 bases. V was pared by 5 bases and J by 2 bases, with 4 bases of the junction left unmatched. The CDR3 contains 16 residues. Per the germline V gene, CDR1 is LNHDA and CDR2 is SQIVND (reference sequence).

Regarding this clone: Other DNA sequences within the sample encode an identical CDR3. The chain links TRBV6-1 to TRBJ2-6; D is possibly TRBD1 (6 bases). The CDR3 totals 18 residues. The V end was cut by 0 bases, the J end by 4 bases, with 16 bases between. CDR1 is MNHNS, CDR2 SASEGT, per germline. The CDR3 DNA reads TGTGCCAGCAGTGAAGCTCCAGGACAGTTGTCCGGGGCCAACGTCCTGACTTTC. Residues: CASSEAPGQLSGANVLTF.

The CDR3 coding sequence is TGTGCCAGCAGCTTGCGAGGATACACCGGGGAGCTGTTTTTT. Residues: CASSLRGYTGELFF. This chain connects TRBV7-2 to TRBJ2-2; D call uncertain. Germline CDR1 reads SGHTA; CDR2 reads FQGNSA. The CDR3 sequence is 14 residues long. The germline V and J ends were trimmed by 3 bases and 3 bases, with 8 bases remaining between them.

The chain joins TRBV2 to TRBJ2-2; either TRBD1 or TRBD2 may fit D (5 bases each). Germline V gives CDR1 SNHLY, CDR2 FYNNEI. Trimming took 3 bases from V and 5 from J, leaving 22 bases between them. The CDR3 is made up of 18 amino acids. The CDR3 region has the DNA TGTGCCAGCAGTGAGGGCTCTTTGGGACGGAGCAAGACCGGGGAGCTGTTTTTT. Translating gives CASSEGSLGRSKTGELFF.

CDR3 sequence: CASSFSAGGPQPQHF. The CDR3 DNA sequence: TGTGCCAGCAGTTTTTCGGCCGGGGGGCCGCAGCCCCAGCATTTT. This rearrangement joins TRBV27 to TRBJ1-5, with a weak D call TRBD1 (6 bases). The germline V and J ends were trimmed by 3 bases and 7 bases, with 16 bases remaining between them. The length of the CDR3 is 15 residues. Germline V gene sequence: CDR1 MNHEY, CDR2 SMNVEV (reference sequence).

CDR3 nucleotides: TGTGCCAGCAGTTTTGACAATGAGCAGTTCTTC. It yields the protein CASSFDNEQFF. The chain combines TRBV28 with TRBJ2-1; D is unresolved. Between the trimmed V and J ends, which lost 3 bases and 5 bases, there was a span of 2 bases. CDR1 is MDHEN, CDR2 SYDVKM, per germline. The CDR3 spans 11 residues. Combining the CDR3 with reference TRBV28 and TRBJ2-1 gives the whole variable domain DVKVTQSSRYLVKRTGEKVFLECVQDMDHENMFWYRQDPGLGLRLIYFSYDVKMKEKGDIPEGYSVSREKKERFSLILESASTNQTSMYLCASSFDNEQFFGPGTRLTVL.

The chain has TRBV2 and TRBJ2-3; D might be TRBD1 (6 bases). The germline V gene has CDR1 SNHLY and CDR2 FYNNEI. Trimming removed 3 bases at V and 4 bases at J, with 17 bases between. The CDR3 is 16 residues long. The CDR3 here is CASSEWANTGSDTQYF. For the CDR3, the DNA is TGTGCCAGCAGTGAGTGGGCCAACACAGGGTCAGATACGCAGTATTTT.

The chain employs TRBV7-8 and TRBJ2-7; no firm D call. This CDR3 is 13 amino acids long. The V gene lost 5 bases and the J gene lost 7 bases, with 15 bases spanning the gap. Germline V gene data show CDR1 as SGHVS and CDR2 as FQNEAQ. The CDR3 is CASSQVEGLEQYF. CDR3 DNA: TGTGCCAGCAGCCAAGTTGAAGGGCTTGAGCAGTACTTC.

The gene calls are TRBV10-2 and TRBJ2-1; D not certain. Looked up from germline, CDR1 is WSHSY and CDR2 is SAAADI. This CDR3 spans 12 amino acids. Trimming cost V 0 bases and J 8 bases, with 5 bases left between them. CDR3 region: CASSESGYEQFF. In nucleotides, the CDR3 is TGCGCCAGCAGTGAGTCAGGGTATGAGCAGTTCTTC.

The count of this clone is one. V and J are TRBV2 and TRBJ1-5, with D unresolved. The CDR3 loop spans 14 amino acids. The V gene's germline CDR1 is SNHLY and CDR2 FYNNEI. V was pared by 5 bases and J by 1 base, with 9 bases between. CDR3 sequence reads: CASSLGWSNQPQHF. CDR3 bases: TGTGCCAGCAGTCTAGGGTGGAGCAATCAGCCCCAGCATTTT.